These T cell receptor beta chains were read from a single sample in a study of blood T cell repertoires in COVID-19. Produced via immunoSEQ multiplex PCR; TCRdb's table is partial and in-frame only. Of nearly 300,000 clones in the sample, roughly 84% were seen once. Source material: peripheral blood. The receptors shown here come from a human donor with COVID-19, enrolled during active disease. The donor label of this sample is uncertain. Each CDR3 is given with its conserved first and last residue. A D gene is named only where the DNA matches it firmly. The size of a clone is reported for some rows only, either as once, few or many, or as a class for expanded clones.

abundance	d_gene	v_gene	j_gene	CDR3aa	CDR3nt
.	TRBD1	TRBV27	TRBJ2-7	CASSLYPRAPQGTYEQYF	TGTGCCAGCAGTTTATATCCGAGGGCTCCACAGGGGACCTACGAGCAGTACTTC
once	TRBD1	TRBV2	TRBJ2-5	CASNPGQGIMETQYF	TGTGCCAGCAATCCGGGACAGGGGATTATGGAGACCCAGTACTTC
.	.	TRBV19	TRBJ2-3	CASSRPGLLVDTQYF	TGTGCCAGTAGTAGGCCGGGACTCCTAGTTGATACGCAGTATTTT
.	.	TRBV10-3	TRBJ2-5	CAISASRGQETQYF	TGTGCCATCAGTGCGTCCCGGGGCCAAGAGACCCAGTACTTC
.	.	TRBV6-2/TRBV6-3	TRBJ2-3	CASSSYADTQYF	TGTGCCAGCAGTTCGTATGCAGATACGCAGTATTTT
.	TRBD1	TRBV6-5	TRBJ1-1	CASRNRGQYATEAFF	TGTGCCAGCAGAAACAGGGGTCAATATGCCACTGAAGCTTTCTTT
once	.	TRBV7-2	TRBJ2-5	CASKRDNLETQYF	TGTGCCAGCAAAAGGGACAACCTAGAGACCCAGTACTTC
.	TRBD1	TRBV9	TRBJ2-3	CASTPTGTGEDTQYF	TGTGCCAGCACCCCAACCGGGACAGGGGAAGATACGCAGTATTTT
.	TRBD1	TRBV30	TRBJ2-1	CACSRDRRNEQFF	TGTGCCTGCTCCCGGGACAGGAGGAATGAGCAGTTCTTC
.	.	TRBV2	TRBJ2-6	CASSVGAGANVLTF	TGTGCCAGCAGTGTCGGTGCGGGGGCCAACGTCCTGACTTTC
.	.	TRBV27	TRBJ1-1	CASSRTAAGVNTEAFF	TGTGCCAGCAGTCGAACGGCCGCCGGGGTGAACACTGAAGCTTTCTTT
.	TRBD2	TRBV4-2	TRBJ2-7	CASSPGTTRTYEQYF	TGTGCCAGCAGCCCTGGGACTACCCGTACCTACGAGCAGTACTTC
.	TRBD1	TRBV28	TRBJ1-2	CASSLTGTGGVSGYTF	TGTGCCAGCAGTCTCACCGGGACAGGGGGTGTCAGTGGCTACACCTTC
.	.	TRBV30	TRBJ1-4	CAWSVNREKLFF	TGTGCCTGGAGTGTAAATCGGGAAAAACTGTTTTTT
.	.	TRBV4-2	TRBJ2-7	CASSRQRDNYEQYF	TGTGCCAGCAGCCGTCAGCGGGACAACTACGAGCAGTACTTC
.	TRBD1	TRBV18	TRBJ1-3	CASSPTQGAGNTIYF	TGTGCCAGCTCACCGACACAGGGGGCTGGAAACACCATATATTTT
.	TRBD1	TRBV6-5	TRBJ1-1	CASSRGGQGGTEAFF	TGTGCCAGCAGTCGAGGAGGGCAGGGGGGCACTGAAGCTTTCTTT
.	.	TRBV2	TRBJ1-5	CASKRGGSNQPQHF	TGTGCCAGCAAAAGGGGTGGTAGCAATCAGCCCCAGCATTTT
.	TRBD2	TRBV19	TRBJ2-2	CATAASGSRVGELFF	TGTGCCACCGCCGCTAGCGGGAGTAGGGTCGGGGAGCTGTTTTTT
.	.	TRBV3-1/TRBV3-2	TRBJ2-2	CASSRKGGDSTNTGELFF	TGTGCCAGCAGCCGGAAAGGGGGGGACTCCACGAACACCGGGGAGCTGTTTTTT
once	.	TRBV11-2	TRBJ1-3	CASSLEEGKTGTIYF	TGTGCCAGCAGCTTAGAGGAGGGAAAAACGGGCACCATATATTTT
.	.	TRBV5-5	TRBJ1-3	CASSSQTGLSGNTIYF	TGTGCCAGCAGCTCGCAAACAGGTCTCTCTGGAAACACCATATATTTT
once	.	TRBV5-1	TRBJ2-7	CASSLGHATVSYEQYF	TGCGCCAGCAGCTTGGGGCACGCGACAGTCTCCTACGAGCAGTACTTC
.	.	TRBV19	TRBJ1-3	CASSTTGGSGNTIYF	TGTGCCAGTAGTACCACTGGAGGCTCTGGAAACACCATATATTTT
.	TRBD1	TRBV28	TRBJ1-3	CASSLYDRGAGNTIYF	TGTGCCAGCAGTTTATATGACAGGGGAGCTGGAAACACCATATATTTT
.	TRBD2	TRBV7-9	TRBJ2-7	CASSFSVAGEYEQYF	TGTGCCAGCAGCTTTTCTGTCGCGGGAGAGTACGAGCAGTACTTC
.	TRBD2	TRBV6-5	TRBJ2-2	CASSYQTSVNTGELFF	TGTGCCAGCAGTTACCAGACTAGCGTGAACACCGGGGAGCTGTTTTTT
.	.	TRBV27	TRBJ2-5	CASSSPVRGETQYF	TGTGCCAGCAGTTCGCCGGTAAGAGGAGAGACCCAGTACTTC
.	TRBD1	TRBV30	TRBJ2-3	CAWSRSVLGTGADRGTQYF	TGTGCCTGGAGTCGATCTGTACTGGGAACAGGGGCGGATCGGGGTACGCAGTATTTT
few	TRBD2	TRBV10-3	TRBJ2-1	CAISTGLAGEVEQFF	TGTGCCATCAGTACCGGACTAGCGGGAGAGGTTGAGCAGTTCTTC
.	.	TRBV25-1	TRBJ2-7	CASSESGYEQYF	TGTGCCAGCAGTGAATCCGGCTACGAGCAGTACTTC
.	TRBD2	TRBV7-9	TRBJ2-3	CASSPGLAPDTQYF	TGTGCCAGCAGCCCGGGACTAGCCCCCGATACGCAGTATTTT
.	TRBD1	TRBV18	TRBJ1-1	CASSPDRGPEAFF	TGTGCCAGCTCCCCAGACAGGGGGCCTGAAGCTTTCTTT
.	.	TRBV14	TRBJ1-2	CASSQQPMTGYGYTF	TGTGCCAGCAGCCAACAACCTATGACAGGCTATGGCTACACCTTC
.	.	TRBV30	TRBJ1-1	CAWSGVTEAFF	TGTGCCTGGAGTGGAGTTACTGAAGCTTTCTTT
.	.	TRBV18	TRBJ2-7	CASSPPTGTYEQYF	TGTGCCAGCTCACCCCCGACAGGCACCTACGAGCAGTACTTC
few	TRBD1	TRBV5-6	TRBJ2-2	CASSYGTGGYTGELFF	TGTGCCAGCAGCTACGGGACAGGGGGCTACACCGGGGAGCTGTTTTTT
.	.	TRBV6-5	TRBJ2-3	CASSRRDYSTDTQYF	TGTGCCAGCAGTCGGCGGGATTATAGCACAGATACGCAGTATTTT
.	.	TRBV7-2	TRBJ1-1	CASRLPGGAVNTEAFF	TGTGCCAGCAGGCTACCCGGGGGGGCGGTGAACACTGAAGCTTTCTTT
.	.	TRBV7-2	TRBJ1-1	CASSLNGGGTEAFF	TGTGCCAGCAGCTTAAATGGGGGAGGCACTGAAGCTTTCTTT
.	.	TRBV30	TRBJ1-2	CASRGTNYGYTF	TGTGCCTCACGAGGGACTAACTATGGCTACACCTTC
.	.	TRBV5-1	TRBJ2-1	CASSLVGDHNEQFF	TGCGCCAGCAGCTTGGTCGGTGATCACAATGAGCAGTTCTTC
.	.	TRBV5-1	TRBJ2-2	CASMNSNTGELFF	TGCGCCAGCATGAACTCAAACACCGGGGAGCTGTTTTTT
.	TRBD1	TRBV5-1	TRBJ1-1	CASSPAAGQVMNTEAFF	TGCGCCAGCAGCCCGGCGGCGGGACAGGTGATGAACACTGAAGCTTTCTTT